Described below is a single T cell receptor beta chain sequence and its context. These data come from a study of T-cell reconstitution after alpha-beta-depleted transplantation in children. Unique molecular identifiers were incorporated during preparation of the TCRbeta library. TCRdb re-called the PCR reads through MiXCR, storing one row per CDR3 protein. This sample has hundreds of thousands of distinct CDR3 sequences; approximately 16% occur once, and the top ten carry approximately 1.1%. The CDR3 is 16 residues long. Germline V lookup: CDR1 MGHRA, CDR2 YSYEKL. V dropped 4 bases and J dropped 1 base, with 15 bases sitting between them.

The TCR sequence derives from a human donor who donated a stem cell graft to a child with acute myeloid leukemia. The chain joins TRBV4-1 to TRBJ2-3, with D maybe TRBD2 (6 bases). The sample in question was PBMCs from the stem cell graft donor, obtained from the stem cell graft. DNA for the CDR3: TGCGCCAGCAGCCGGCAGGGAGGACGCGGCACAGATACGCAGTATTTT. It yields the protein CASSRQGGRGTDTQYF.